Listed below are T cell receptor beta chains from one sample, sequenced in a study of cytomegalovirus exposure and HLA in healthy donors. TCRdb's copy holds only in-frame clones and misses some; the assay was immunoSEQ multiplex PCR. The data hold roughly 130,000 clones, with around four fifths observed a single time. The sequenced sample was PBMCs. The receptors originated from a woman aged 40 to 50 in good health and CMV-seropositive. The CDR3 runs from the conserved cysteine through the conserved F or W. Each record gives: V gene, J gene, clone size, D gene, CDR3 DNA, CDR3 protein. A D gene is named only where the DNA matches it firmly. The listing skips clone size in some rows; elsewhere it reads once, few, many or a size class.

V: TRBV5-1
J: TRBJ2-3
size: -
D: TRBD2
DNA: TGCGCCAGCAGCTTGGGACTAGCGGGGGGGACAGATACGCAGTATTTT
CDR3: CASSLGLAGGTDTQYF

V: TRBV7-8
J: TRBJ1-1
size: -
D: TRBD1
DNA: TGTGCCAGCAGTCCCCGGGACAGGGGATTACAGCGCACTGAAGCTTTCTTT
CDR3: CASSPRDRGLQRTEAFF

V: TRBV6-4
J: TRBJ2-3
size: -
D: TRBD2
DNA: TGTGCCAGCAGTGACTCAAGCGGGGGCAACACAGATACGCAGTATTTT
CDR3: CASSDSSGGNTDTQYF

V: TRBV11-2
J: TRBJ1-3
size: -
D: TRBD1
DNA: TGTGCCAGCAGCGGGGGGGACAGGGGACCTACTGGAAACACCATATATTTT
CDR3: CASSGGDRGPTGNTIYF

V: TRBV7-9
J: TRBJ1-6
size: -
D: TRBD1
DNA: TGTGCCAGCACCGGCGGGGACAGCTCCTATAATTCACCCCTCCACTTT
CDR3: CASTGGDSSYNSPLHF

V: TRBV6-1
J: TRBJ1-1
size: -
D: TRBD1
DNA: TGTGCCAGCAGTGAAGACAGGGGGACCCGTGAAGCTTTCTTT
CDR3: CASSEDRGTREAFF

V: TRBV5-4
J: TRBJ2-7
size: few
D: -
DNA: TGTGCCAGCAGACCTGACAGGTCCTACGAGCAGTACTTC
CDR3: CASRPDRSYEQYF

V: TRBV5-1
J: TRBJ2-7
size: -
D: TRBD1
DNA: TGCGCCAGCAGCTTGTTGGTAGGGGGCTTCGTCGAGCAGTACTTC
CDR3: CASSLLVGGFVEQYF

V: TRBV7-9
J: TRBJ1-5
size: few
D: -
DNA: TGTGCCAGCAGCACCGCAGGGGGCAATCAGCCCCAGCATTTT
CDR3: CASSTAGGNQPQHF

V: TRBV7-2
J: TRBJ1-4
size: -
D: -
DNA: TGTGCCAGCAGCTTAGCGGGCAATGAAAAACTGTTTTTT
CDR3: CASSLAGNEKLFF

V: TRBV5-1
J: TRBJ1-4
size: -
D: -
DNA: TGCGCCAGCAGCTCGACAGCAACTAATGAAAAACTGTTTTTT
CDR3: CASSSTATNEKLFF